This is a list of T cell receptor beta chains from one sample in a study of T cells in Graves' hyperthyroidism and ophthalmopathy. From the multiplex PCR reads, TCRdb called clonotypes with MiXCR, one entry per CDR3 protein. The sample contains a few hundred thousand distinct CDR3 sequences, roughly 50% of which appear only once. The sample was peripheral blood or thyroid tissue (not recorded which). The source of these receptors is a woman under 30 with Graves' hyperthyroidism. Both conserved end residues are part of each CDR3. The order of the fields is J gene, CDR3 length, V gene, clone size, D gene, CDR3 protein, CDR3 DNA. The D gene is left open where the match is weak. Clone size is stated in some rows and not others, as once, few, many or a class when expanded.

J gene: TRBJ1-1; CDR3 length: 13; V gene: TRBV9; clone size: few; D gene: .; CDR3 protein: CASSVAGDTEAFF; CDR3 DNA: TGTGCCAGCAGCGTCGCAGGGGACACTGAAGCTTTCTTT
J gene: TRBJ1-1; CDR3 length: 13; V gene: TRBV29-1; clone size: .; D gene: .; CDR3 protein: CSDSQGFNTEAFF; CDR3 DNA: TGCAGCGACTCACAGGGTTTCAACACTGAAGCTTTCTTT
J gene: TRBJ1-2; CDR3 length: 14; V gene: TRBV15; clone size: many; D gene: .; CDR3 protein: CATSRHDSNYGYTF; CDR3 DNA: TGTGCCACCAGCAGGCACGATTCTAACTATGGCTACACCTTC
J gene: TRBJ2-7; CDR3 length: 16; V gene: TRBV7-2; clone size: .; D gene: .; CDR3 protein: CASSDSGTRVSYEQYF; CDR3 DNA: TGTGCCAGCAGCGATTCCGGGACTCGAGTCTCCTACGAGCAGTACTTC
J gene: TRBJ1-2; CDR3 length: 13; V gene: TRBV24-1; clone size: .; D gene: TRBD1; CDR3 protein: CATKGQGRYGYTF; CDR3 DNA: TGTGCTACCAAAGGACAGGGACGTTATGGCTACACCTTC
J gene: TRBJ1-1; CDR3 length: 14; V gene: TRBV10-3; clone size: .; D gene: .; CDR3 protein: CAISALGGNTEAFF; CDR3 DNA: TGTGCCATCAGTGCCTTAGGAGGGAACACTGAAGCTTTCTTT
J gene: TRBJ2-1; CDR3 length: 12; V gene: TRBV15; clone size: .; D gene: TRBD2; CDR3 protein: CATAAGGVEQFF; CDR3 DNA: TGTGCCACCGCGGCGGGAGGGGTAGAGCAGTTCTTC
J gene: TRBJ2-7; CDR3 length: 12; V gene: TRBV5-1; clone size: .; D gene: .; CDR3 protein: CASTQTAYEQYF; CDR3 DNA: TGCGCCAGCACCCAGACGGCCTACGAGCAGTACTTC
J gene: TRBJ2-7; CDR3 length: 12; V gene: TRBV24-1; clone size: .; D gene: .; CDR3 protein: CATSDGNNEQYF; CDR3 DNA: TGTGCCACCAGTGACGGGAACAATGAGCAGTACTTC
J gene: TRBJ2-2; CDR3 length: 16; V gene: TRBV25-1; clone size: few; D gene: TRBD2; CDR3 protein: CASLSRGLAGTGELFF; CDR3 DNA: TGTGCCAGCCTTTCGAGGGGACTAGCGGGCACCGGGGAGCTGTTTTTT
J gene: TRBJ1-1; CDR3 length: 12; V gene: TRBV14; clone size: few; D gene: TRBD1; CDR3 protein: CASSQGTARAFF; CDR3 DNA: TGTGCCAGCAGCCAGGGGACAGCGAGAGCTTTCTTT
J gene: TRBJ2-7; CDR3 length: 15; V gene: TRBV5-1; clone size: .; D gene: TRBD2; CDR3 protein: CASSSSSGMTYEQYF; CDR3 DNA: TGCGCCAGCAGCTCTTCTAGCGGGATGACCTACGAGCAGTACTTC
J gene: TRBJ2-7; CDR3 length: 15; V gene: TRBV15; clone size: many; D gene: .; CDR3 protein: CATSRELGGSYEQYF; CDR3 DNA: TGTGCCACCAGCAGAGAACTTGGCGGGTCCTACGAGCAGTACTTC
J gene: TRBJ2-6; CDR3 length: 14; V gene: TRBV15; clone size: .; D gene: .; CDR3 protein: CATSRPNRANVLTF; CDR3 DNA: TGTGCCACCAGCAGACCTAACCGGGCGAACGTCCTGACTTTC
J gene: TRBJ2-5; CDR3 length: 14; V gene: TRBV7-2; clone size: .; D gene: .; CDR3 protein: CASSLGSGLETRYF; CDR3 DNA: TGTGCCAGCAGCTTAGGGTCTGGATTGGAGACCCGGTACTTC
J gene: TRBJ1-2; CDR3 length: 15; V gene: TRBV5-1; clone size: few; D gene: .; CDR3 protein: CASSFRGEGTNNYTF; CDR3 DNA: TGCGCCAGCAGCTTTCGTGGGGAGGGAACCAATAACTACACCTTC
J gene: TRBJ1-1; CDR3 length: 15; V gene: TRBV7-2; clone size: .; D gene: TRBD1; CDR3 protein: CASSHAQGVNTEAFF; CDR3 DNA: TGTGCCAGCAGCCATGCCCAGGGGGTGAACACTGAAGCTTTCTTT
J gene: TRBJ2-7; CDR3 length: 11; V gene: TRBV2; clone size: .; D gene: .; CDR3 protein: CASSKRREQYF; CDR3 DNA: TGTGCCAGCAGTAAGCGGAGAGAGCAGTACTTC
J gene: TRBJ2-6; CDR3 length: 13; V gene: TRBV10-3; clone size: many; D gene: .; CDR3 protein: CAIQDSGANVLTF; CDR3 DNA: TGTGCCATTCAGGACTCTGGGGCCAACGTCCTGACTTTC
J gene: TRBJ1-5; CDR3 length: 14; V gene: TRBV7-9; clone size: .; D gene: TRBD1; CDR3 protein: CASSGDSPNQPQHF; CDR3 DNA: TGTGCCAGCAGCGGGGACAGTCCCAATCAGCCCCAGCATTTT
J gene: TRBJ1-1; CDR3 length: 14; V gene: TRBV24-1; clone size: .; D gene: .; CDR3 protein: CATSDLGGGTEAFF; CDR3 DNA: TGTGCCACCAGTGATTTGGGAGGGGGCACTGAAGCTTTCTTT
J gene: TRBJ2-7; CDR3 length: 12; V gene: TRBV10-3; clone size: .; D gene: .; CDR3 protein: CAISESGYGQYF; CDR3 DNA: TGTGCCATCAGTGAGTCAGGTTACGGGCAGTACTTC
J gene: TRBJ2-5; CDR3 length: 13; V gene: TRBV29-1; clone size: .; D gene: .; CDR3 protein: CSVDTANQETQYF; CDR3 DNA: TGCAGCGTTGACACAGCTAACCAAGAGACCCAGTACTTC
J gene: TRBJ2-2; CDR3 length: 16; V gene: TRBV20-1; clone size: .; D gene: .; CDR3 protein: CSATGPGASYAGELFF; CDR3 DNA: TGCAGTGCTACAGGTCCCGGGGCTAGCTACGCCGGGGAGCTGTTTTTT
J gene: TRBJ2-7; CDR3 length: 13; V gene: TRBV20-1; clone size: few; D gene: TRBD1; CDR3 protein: CSARQGAKYEQYF; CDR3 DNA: TGCAGTGCGCGACAGGGGGCGAAGTACGAGCAGTACTTC
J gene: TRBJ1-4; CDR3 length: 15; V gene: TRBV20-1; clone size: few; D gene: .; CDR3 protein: CSEAWSPPTNEKLFF; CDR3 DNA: TGCAGTGAGGCTTGGTCCCCCCCAACTAATGAAAAACTGTTTTTT
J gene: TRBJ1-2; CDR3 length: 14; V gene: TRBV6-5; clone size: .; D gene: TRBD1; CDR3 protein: CASSYRDSRYGYTF; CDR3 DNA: TGTGCCAGCAGTTACCGGGACAGCCGTTATGGCTACACCTTC
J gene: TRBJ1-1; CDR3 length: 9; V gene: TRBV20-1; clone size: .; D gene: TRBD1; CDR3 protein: CSAPGQAFF; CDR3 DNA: TGCAGTGCCCCGGGACAGGCTTTCTTT
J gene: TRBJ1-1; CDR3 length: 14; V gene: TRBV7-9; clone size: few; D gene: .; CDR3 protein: CASSLNSENTEAFF; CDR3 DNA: TGTGCCAGCAGCTTAAACAGCGAGAACACTGAAGCTTTCTTT
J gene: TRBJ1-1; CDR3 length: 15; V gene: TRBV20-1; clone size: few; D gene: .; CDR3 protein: CSASYSGEGRGEAFF; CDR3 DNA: TGCAGTGCTAGTTACTCGGGGGAGGGTAGGGGTGAAGCTTTCTTT
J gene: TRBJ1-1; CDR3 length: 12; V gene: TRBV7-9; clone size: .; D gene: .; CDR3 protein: CASSFQTEEAFF; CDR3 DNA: TGTGCCAGCAGCTTCCAAACGGAGGAAGCTTTCTTT
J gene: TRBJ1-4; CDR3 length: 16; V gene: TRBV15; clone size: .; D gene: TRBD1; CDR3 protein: CATSRWTGTGDEKLFF; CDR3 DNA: TGTGCCACCAGCAGATGGACAGGGACAGGAGACGAAAAACTGTTTTTT
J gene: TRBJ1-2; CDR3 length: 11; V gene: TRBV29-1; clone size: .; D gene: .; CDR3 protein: CSLGRSYGYTF; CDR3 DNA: TGCAGCTTGGGACGGAGCTATGGCTACACCTTC
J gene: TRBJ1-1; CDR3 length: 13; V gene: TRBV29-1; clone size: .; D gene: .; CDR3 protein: CSVVYRVNTEAFF; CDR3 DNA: TGCAGCGTTGTATACAGGGTGAACACTGAAGCTTTCTTT
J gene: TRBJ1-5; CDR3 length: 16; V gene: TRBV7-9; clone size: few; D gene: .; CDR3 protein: CASSHSMREGNQPQHF; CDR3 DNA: TGTGCCAGCAGCCACAGTATGAGGGAGGGCAATCAGCCCCAGCATTTT
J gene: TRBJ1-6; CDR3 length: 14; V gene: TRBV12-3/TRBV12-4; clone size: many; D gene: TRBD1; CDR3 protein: CASSLGPGGSPLHF; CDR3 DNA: TGTGCCAGCAGCCTGGGACCAGGGGGCTCACCCCTCCACTTT
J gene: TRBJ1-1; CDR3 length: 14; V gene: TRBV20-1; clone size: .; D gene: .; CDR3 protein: CSASLFLGNTEAFF; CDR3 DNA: TGCAGTGCTAGTCTCTTTTTAGGGAACACTGAAGCTTTCTTT
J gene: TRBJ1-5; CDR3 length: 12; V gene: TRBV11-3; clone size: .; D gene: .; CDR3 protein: CASSPNNQPQHF; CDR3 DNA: TGTGCCAGCAGCCCCAACAATCAGCCCCAGCATTTT
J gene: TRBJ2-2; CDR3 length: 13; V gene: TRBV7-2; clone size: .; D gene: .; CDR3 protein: CASSSLAPGRLFF; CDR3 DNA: TGTGCCAGCAGCTCCCTCGCCCCGGGACGGCTGTTTTTT
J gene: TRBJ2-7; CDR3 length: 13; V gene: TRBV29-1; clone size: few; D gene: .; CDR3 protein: CSVSGGGTYEQYF; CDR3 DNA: TGCAGCGTTTCGGGCGGGGGCACTTACGAGCAGTACTTC
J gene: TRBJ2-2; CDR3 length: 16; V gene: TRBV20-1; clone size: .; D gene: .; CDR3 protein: CSAPRVTAASTGELFF; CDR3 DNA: TGCAGTGCCCCCCGGGTCACGGCGGCGAGCACCGGGGAGCTGTTTTTT
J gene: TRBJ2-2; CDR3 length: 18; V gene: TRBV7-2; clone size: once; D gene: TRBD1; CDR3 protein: CASSLAYDRVIDTGELFF; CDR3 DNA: TGTGCCAGCAGCTTAGCCTACGACAGGGTGATTGACACCGGGGAGCTGTTTTTT
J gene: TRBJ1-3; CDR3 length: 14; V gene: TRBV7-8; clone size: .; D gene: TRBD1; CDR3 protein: CASSSLDRRNTIYF; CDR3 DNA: TGTGCCAGCAGCTCCCTGGACAGGAGAAACACCATATATTTT
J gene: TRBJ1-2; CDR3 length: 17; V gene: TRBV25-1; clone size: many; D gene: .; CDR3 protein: CASSEFWGHPVYESYTF; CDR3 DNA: TGTGCCAGCAGTGAATTTTGGGGCCACCCGGTATATGAGAGCTACACCTTC
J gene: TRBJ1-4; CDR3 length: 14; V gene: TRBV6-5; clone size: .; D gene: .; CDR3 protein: CASSYSETSEKLFF; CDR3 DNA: TGTGCCAGCAGTTACTCGGAAACGAGTGAAAAACTGTTTTTT
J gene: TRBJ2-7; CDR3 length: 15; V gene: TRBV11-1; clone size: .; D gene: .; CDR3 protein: CASTAAGAVSHEQYF; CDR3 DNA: TGTGCCAGCACCGCCGCGGGGGCGGTCTCCCACGAGCAGTACTTC
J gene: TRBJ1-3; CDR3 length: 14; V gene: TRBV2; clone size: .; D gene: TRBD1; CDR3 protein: CASRGPGQGNTIYF; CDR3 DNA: TGTGCCAGCAGGGGACCGGGACAGGGAAACACCATATATTTT
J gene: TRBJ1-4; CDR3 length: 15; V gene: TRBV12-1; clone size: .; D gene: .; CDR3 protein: CASSFRKATNEKLFF; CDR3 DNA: TGTGCCAGCAGTTTTCGGAAAGCAACTAATGAAAAACTGTTTTTT
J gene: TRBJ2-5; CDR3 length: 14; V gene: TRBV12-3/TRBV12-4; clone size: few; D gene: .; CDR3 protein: CASSLETLQETQYF; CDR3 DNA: TGTGCCAGCAGTTTAGAGACTCTCCAAGAGACCCAGTACTTC
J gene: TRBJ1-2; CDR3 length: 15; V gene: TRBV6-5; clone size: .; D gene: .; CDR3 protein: CASSLEEGRNYGYTF; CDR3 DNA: TGTGCCAGCAGCTTAGAGGAAGGACGTAACTATGGCTACACCTTC
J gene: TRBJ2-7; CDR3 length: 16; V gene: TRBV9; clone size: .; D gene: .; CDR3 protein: CASSPRETPPTYEQYF; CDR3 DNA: TGTGCCAGCAGCCCCCGCGAGACACCTCCCACCTACGAGCAGTACTTC
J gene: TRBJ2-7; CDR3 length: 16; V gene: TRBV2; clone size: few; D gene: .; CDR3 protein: CASTPQRREKAYEQYF; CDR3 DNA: TGTGCCAGCACTCCCCAACGGCGGGAAAAGGCCTACGAGCAGTACTTC
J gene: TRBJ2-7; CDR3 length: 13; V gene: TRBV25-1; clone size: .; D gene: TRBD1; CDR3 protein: CASSGQGIYEQYF; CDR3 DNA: TGTGCCAGCAGTGGACAGGGAATCTACGAGCAGTACTTC
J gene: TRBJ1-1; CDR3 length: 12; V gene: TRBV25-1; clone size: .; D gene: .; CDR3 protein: CASSPRWDEAFF; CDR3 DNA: TGTGCCAGCTCACCCAGGTGGGATGAAGCTTTCTTT
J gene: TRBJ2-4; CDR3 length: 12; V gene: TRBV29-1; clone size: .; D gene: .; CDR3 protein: CSVEGQGMVQYF; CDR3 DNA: TGCAGCGTTGAAGGCCAGGGGATGGTTCAGTACTTC
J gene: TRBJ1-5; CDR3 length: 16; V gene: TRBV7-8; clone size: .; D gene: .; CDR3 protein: CASSLIDGGFNQPQHF; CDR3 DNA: TGTGCCAGCAGCTTAATTGACGGGGGATTCAATCAGCCCCAGCATTTT
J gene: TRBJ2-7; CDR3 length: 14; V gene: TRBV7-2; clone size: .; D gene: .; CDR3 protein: CVSSQEGPSYEQYF; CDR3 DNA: TGTGTCAGCAGCCAGGAGGGCCCTTCCTACGAGCAGTACTTC
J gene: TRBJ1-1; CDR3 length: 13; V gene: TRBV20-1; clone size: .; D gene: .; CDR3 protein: CSARAWGNTEAFF; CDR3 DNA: TGCAGTGCTAGAGCATGGGGCAACACTGAAGCTTTCTTT
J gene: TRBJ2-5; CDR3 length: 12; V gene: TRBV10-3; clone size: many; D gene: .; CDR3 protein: CAISEGKETQYF; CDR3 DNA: TGTGCCATCAGCGAAGGAAAAGAGACCCAGTACTTC